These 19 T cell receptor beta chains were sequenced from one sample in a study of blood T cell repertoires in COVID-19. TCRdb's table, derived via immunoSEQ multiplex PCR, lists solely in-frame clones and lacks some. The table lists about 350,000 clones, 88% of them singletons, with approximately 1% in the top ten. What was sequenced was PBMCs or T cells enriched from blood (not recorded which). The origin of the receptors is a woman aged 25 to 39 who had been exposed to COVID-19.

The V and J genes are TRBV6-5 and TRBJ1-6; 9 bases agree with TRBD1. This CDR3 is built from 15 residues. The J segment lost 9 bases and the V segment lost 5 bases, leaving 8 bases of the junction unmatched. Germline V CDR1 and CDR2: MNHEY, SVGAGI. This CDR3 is CASSLGQGSTSPLHF. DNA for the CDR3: TGTGCCAGCAGTCTCGGACAGGGGTCCACTTCACCCCTCCACTTT.

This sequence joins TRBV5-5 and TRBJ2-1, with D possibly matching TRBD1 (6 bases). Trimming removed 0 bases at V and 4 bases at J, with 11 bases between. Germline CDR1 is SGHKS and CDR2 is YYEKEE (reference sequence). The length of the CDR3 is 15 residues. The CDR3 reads CASSLAGQPYNEQFF. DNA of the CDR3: TGTGCCAGCAGCTTGGCTGGACAGCCTTACAATGAGCAGTTCTTC.

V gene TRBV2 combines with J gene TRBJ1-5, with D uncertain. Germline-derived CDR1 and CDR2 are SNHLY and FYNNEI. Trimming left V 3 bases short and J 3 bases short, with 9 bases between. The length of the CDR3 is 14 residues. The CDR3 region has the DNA TGTGCCAGCAGTGACCCAGGCTTCAATCAGCCCCAGCATTTT. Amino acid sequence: CASSDPGFNQPQHF.

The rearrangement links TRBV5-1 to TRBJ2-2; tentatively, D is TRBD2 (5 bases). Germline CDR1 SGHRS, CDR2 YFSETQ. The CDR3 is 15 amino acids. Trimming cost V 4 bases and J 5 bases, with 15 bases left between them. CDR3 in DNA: TGCGCCAGCAGCCTGGCGCTAGCTGGTACCGGGGAGCTGTTTTTT. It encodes CASSLALAGTGELFF.

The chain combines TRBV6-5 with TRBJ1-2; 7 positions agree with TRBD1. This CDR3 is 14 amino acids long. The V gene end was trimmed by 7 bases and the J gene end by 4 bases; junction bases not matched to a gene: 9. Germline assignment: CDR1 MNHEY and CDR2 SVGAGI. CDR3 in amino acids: CASTGGGTAYGYTF. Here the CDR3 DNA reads TGTGCCAGCACCGGGGGTGGGACAGCCTATGGCTACACCTTC.

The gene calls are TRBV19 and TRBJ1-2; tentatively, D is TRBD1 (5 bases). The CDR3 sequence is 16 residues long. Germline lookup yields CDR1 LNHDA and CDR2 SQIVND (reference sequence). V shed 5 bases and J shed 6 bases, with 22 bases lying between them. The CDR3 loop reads CASSPHPKRGGNGYTF. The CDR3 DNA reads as TGTGCCAGTAGTCCGCATCCCAAAAGGGGCGGTAATGGCTACACCTTC.

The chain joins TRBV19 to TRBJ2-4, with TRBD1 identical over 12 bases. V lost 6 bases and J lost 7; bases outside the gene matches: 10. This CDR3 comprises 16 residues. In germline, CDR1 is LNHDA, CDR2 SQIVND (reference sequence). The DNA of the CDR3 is TGTGCCAGTAGGGGACAGGGGGCGATTTCGTCTAACATTCAGTACTTC. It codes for CASRGQGAISSNIQYF.

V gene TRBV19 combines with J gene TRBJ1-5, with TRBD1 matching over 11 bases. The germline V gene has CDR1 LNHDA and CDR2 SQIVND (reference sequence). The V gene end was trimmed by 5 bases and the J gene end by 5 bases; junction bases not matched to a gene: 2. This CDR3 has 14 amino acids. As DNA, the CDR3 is TGTGCCAGTAGTCGGGACAGGGGGGATCAGCCCCAGCATTTT. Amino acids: CASSRDRGDQPQHF. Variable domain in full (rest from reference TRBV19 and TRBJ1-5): DGGITQSPKYLFRKEGQNVTLSCEQNLNHDAMYWYRQDPGQGLRLIYYSQIVNDFQKGDIAEGYSVSREKKESFPLTVTSAQKNPTAFYLCASSRDRGDQPQHFGDGTRLSIL.

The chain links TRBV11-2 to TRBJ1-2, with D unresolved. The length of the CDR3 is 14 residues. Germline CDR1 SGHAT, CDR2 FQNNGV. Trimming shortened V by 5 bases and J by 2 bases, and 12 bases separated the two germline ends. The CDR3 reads CASSPGIVNYGYTF. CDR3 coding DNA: TGTGCCAGCAGCCCCGGTATAGTGAACTATGGCTACACCTTC.

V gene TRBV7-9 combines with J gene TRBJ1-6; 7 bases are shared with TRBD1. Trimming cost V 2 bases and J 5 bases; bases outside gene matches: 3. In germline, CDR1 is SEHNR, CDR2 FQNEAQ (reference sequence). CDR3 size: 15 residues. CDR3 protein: CASSLWGTDNSPLHF. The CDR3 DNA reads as TGTGCCAGCAGCTTATGGGGGACAGATAATTCACCCCTCCACTTT.

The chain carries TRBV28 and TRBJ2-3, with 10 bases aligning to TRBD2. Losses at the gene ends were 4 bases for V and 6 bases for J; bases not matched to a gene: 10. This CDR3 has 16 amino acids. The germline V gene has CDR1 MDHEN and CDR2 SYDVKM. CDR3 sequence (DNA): TGTGCCAGCAGTTCAGGATCCAGCGGGAGGGCCGATACGCAGTATTTT. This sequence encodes CASSSGSSGRADTQYF. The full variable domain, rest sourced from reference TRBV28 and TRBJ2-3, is DVKVTQSSRYLVKRTGEKVFLECVQDMDHENMFWYRQDPGLGLRLIYFSYDVKMKEKGDIPEGYSVSREKKERFSLILESASTNQTSMYLCASSSGSSGRADTQYFGPGTRLTVL.

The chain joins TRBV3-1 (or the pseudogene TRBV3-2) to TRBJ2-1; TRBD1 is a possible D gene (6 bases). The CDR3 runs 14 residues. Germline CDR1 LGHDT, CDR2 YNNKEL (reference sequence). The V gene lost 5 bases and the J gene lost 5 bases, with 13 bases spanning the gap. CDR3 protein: CASSLGPGDNEQFF. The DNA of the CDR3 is TGTGCCAGCAGCTTGGGGCCAGGGGACAATGAGCAGTTCTTC.

CDR3 sequence reads: CASIGGMKQFF. The CDR3 nucleotides are TGTGCCAGCATTGGAGGAATGAAGCAGTTCTTC. The rearrangement links TRBV6-5 to TRBJ2-1; the D gene is possibly TRBD2 (5 bases). Germline V gene sequence: CDR1 MNHEY, CDR2 SVGAGI. The V end lost 7 bases, the J end lost 11 bases, and 12 bases lay between the germline ends. This CDR3 contains 11 residues.

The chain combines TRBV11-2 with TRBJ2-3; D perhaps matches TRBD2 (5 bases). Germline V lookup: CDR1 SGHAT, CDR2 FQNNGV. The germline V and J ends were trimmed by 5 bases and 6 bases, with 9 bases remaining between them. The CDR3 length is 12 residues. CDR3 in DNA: TGTGCCAGCAGCGCGTTAGCGGATACGCAGTATTTT. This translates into CASSALADTQYF.

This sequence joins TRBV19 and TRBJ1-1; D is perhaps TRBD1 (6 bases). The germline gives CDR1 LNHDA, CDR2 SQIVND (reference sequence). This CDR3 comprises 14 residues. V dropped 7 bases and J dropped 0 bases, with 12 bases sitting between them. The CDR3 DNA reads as TGTGCCAGTAAGTGGGGGCTCATGAACACTGAAGCTTTCTTT. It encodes CASKWGLMNTEAFF.

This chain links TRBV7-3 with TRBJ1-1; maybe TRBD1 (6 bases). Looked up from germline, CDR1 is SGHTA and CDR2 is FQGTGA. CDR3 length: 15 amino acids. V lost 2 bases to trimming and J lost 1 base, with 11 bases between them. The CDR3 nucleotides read TGTGCCAGCAGCTTACAAGGACAGCCGAACACTGAAGCTTTCTTT. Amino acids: CASSLQGQPNTEAFF.

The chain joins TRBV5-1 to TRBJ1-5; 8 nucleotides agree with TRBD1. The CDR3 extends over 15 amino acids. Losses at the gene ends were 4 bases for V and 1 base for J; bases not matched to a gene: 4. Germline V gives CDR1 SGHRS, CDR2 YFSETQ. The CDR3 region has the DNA TGCGCCAGCAGCACAACAGGGGGGAGCAATCAGCCCCAGCATTTT. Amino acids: CASSTTGGSNQPQHF.

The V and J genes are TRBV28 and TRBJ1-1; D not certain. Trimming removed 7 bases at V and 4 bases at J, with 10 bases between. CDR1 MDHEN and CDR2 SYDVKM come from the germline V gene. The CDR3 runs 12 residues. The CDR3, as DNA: TGTGCCAGCACCTGGGCTGGCACTGAAGCTTTCTTT. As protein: CASTWAGTEAFF. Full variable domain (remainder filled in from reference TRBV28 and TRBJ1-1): DVKVTQSSRYLVKRTGEKVFLECVQDMDHENMFWYRQDPGLGLRLIYFSYDVKMKEKGDIPEGYSVSREKKERFSLILESASTNQTSMYLCASTWAGTEAFFGQGTRLTVV.

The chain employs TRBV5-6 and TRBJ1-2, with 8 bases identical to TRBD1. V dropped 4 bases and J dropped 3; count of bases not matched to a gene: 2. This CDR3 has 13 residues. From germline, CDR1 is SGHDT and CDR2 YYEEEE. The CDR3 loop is CASSRQGYYGYTF. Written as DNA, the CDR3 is TGTGCCAGCAGCCGACAGGGGTACTATGGCTACACCTTC.